This TCR beta chain comes out of a study of cytomegalovirus exposure and HLA in healthy donors. Each donor was healthy, and each was a bone marrow donor. The CDR3 has 13 amino acids. Germline CDR1 is GTSNPN and CDR2 is SVGIG (reference sequence). The ends lost 0 bases at V and 8 bases at J; junction bases unmatched: 4. PCR involved 60 Vbeta and 13 Jbeta primers. Clones were sequenced by immunoSEQ multiplex PCR, and TCRdb holds only the in-frame ones, with some missing. The table includes approximately 210,000 clones, approximately 82% detected once. The sequencing input was PBMCs. The rearrangement links TRBV30 to TRBJ2-1, with TRBD1 identical over 7 bases. The source is a woman in her 50s in good health and CMV-seropositive. CDR3 in DNA: TGTGCCTGGAGTGTACAGGGGATGCATGAGCAGTTCTTC. It yields the protein CAWSVQGMHEQFF.